Presented here are 31 T cell receptor beta chains from one specimen sequenced in a study of blood T cells in healthy people across ages. Alongside a J-beta primer mix, a sample-barcoded 5' primer served in a second PCR lasting about 7 to 12 cycles. Using its own MiXCR run on the 5' RACE reads, TCRdb lists one record per CDR3 protein. Of 2 million or so distinct CDR3 sequences detected, about 50% appear once; the ten largest clones hold less than 2.5%. Sequencing was carried out using blood. The receptors derive from a woman in her 40s in good health.

This clonotype was counted only a few times. V and J are TRBV7-8 and TRBJ2-3, with 9 bases lining up with TRBD1. Losses at the gene ends were 2 bases for V and 4 bases for J; bases not matched to a gene: 7. CDR3 length: 16 residues. In germline, CDR1 is SGHVS, CDR2 FQNEAQ. In DNA, the CDR3 is TGTGCCAGCAGCTTAAGGAGGGGACAGGGACCAGATACGCAGTATTTT. This codes for CASSLRRGQGPDTQYF.

The rearrangement uses TRBV10-3 and TRBJ1-6; TRBD1 might be the D (6 bases). Per the germline V gene, CDR1 is ENHRY and CDR2 is SYGVKD. The germline V and J ends were trimmed by 3 bases and 1 base, with 13 bases remaining between them. The CDR3 has 17 residues. The CDR3 DNA sequence: TGTGCCATCAGTGACCAAAGAACAGGGTCCTATAATTCACCCCTCCACTTT. It specifies CAISDQRTGSYNSPLHF.

This clonotype was detected many times. The genes are TRBV7-2 and TRBJ2-3, with TRBD2 matching 7 bases. Germline CDR1 is SGHTA and CDR2 is FQGNSA. Trimming cost V 5 bases and J 3 bases; bases outside gene matches: 8. The CDR3 covers 15 residues. DNA for the CDR3: TGTGCCAGCAGCCCCCTGGGAGGGCCGACAGATACGCAGTATTTT. This encodes CASSPLGGPTDTQYF. The full variable domain, with the rest looked up from reference TRBV7-2 and TRBJ2-3, is GAGVSQSPSNKVTEKGKDVELRCDPISGHTALYWYRQSLGQGLEFLIYFQGNSAPDKSGLPSDRFSAERTGGSVSTLTIQRTQQEDSAVYLCASSPLGGPTDTQYFGPGTRLTVL.

The chain uses TRBV7-3 and TRBJ2-3; D is perhaps TRBD2 (5 bases). The length of the CDR3 is 12 residues. The V end lost 5 bases, the J end lost 10 bases, and 13 bases lay between the germline ends. CDR1 SGHTA and CDR2 FQGTGA come from the germline V gene. The CDR3 DNA reads as TGTGCCAGCAGCCTAGAAGGGAGCGCGCAGTATTTT. It yields the protein CASSLEGSAQYF.

This chain links TRBV5-1 with TRBJ1-5; a weak D match, TRBD1 (6 bases). Between the trimmed V and J ends, which lost 0 bases and 1 base, there was a span of 14 bases. Germline V lookup: CDR1 SGHRS, CDR2 YFSETQ. This CDR3 has 17 amino acids. The DNA for the CDR3 is TGCGCCAGCAGCTTGGGGTCCGACAGGTTGAGCAATCAGCCCCAGCATTTT. Translated, it gives CASSLGSDRLSNQPQHF.

This clonotype showed up just a few times. The chain joins TRBV5-1 to TRBJ2-4; 7 bases fit TRBD2. The CDR3 totals 17 residues. Trimming at V came to 4 bases and at J to 4 bases, leaving 14 bases not matched to a gene. Germline CDR1 is SGHRS and CDR2 is YFSETQ. Here the CDR3 DNA reads TGCGCCAGCAGCCAACCCCTAAGCGGGGAGCTAAAAAACATTCAGTACTTC. This gives the protein CASSQPLSGELKNIQYF.

The rearrangement links TRBV6-2 or TRBV6-3 to TRBJ1-2, with 9 nucleotides matching TRBD1. In germline, CDR1 is MNHEY, CDR2 SVGEGT. V gave up 7 bases and J gave up 10 bases; unmatched junction bases: 13. The CDR3 extends over 14 amino acids. CDR3 region: CASTKIGTGPHYTF. In DNA, the CDR3 is TGTGCCAGCACCAAGATCGGGACAGGGCCCCACTACACCTTC.

This clonotype was observed a handful of times. The rearrangement links TRBV29-1 to TRBJ2-1; 7 nucleotides agree with TRBD2. CDR3 size: 15 residues. The V and J ends lost 7 bases and 0 bases, in that order; junction bases with no gene match: 9. CDR1 and CDR2 from the germline V gene are SQVTM and ANQGSEA. CDR3 in DNA: TGCAGCGGGGGGGGAAATAGGGGCTCCTACAATGAGCAGTTCTTC. Residues: CSGGGNRGSYNEQFF.

This chain links TRBV5-1 with TRBJ2-5, with 8 positions matching TRBD2. V was clipped by 0 bases and J by 1 base; unmatched bases: 5. CDR1 is SGHRS and CDR2 is YFSETQ in the germline V gene. The CDR3 contains 16 residues. This chain's CDR3 is CASSLAHGGAQETQYF. The CDR3 DNA is TGCGCCAGCAGCTTGGCCCACGGGGGGGCCCAAGAGACCCAGTACTTC.

V is TRBV15 and J is TRBJ2-7, with D unclear. V was trimmed by 0 bases and J by 6 bases, leaving 9 bases between them. Germline V gene lookup returns CDR1 LNHNV and CDR2 YYDKDF (reference sequence). The CDR3 sequence is 13 residues long. CDR3 residues: CATSREVQFEQYF. CDR3 sequence (DNA): TGTGCCACCAGCAGAGAGGTCCAGTTCGAGCAGTACTTC.

The chain employs TRBV6-2 or TRBV6-3 and TRBJ2-7, with D perhaps TRBD2 (6 bases). CDR1 is MNHEY and CDR2 is SVGEGT in the germline V gene. The CDR3 contains 15 residues. V lost 5 bases and J 1 base, leaving 15 bases between the germline ends. The chain's CDR3 is CASSGAGTPSYEQYF. The CDR3 coding sequence is TGTGCCAGCAGTGGCGCCGGGACTCCGTCCTACGAGCAGTACTTC.

The table lists this clonotype with a few counts. The V gene is TRBV5-1, the J gene TRBJ2-3; 7 nucleotides align to TRBD1. From germline, CDR1 is SGHRS and CDR2 YFSETQ. V lost 4 bases to trimming and J lost 2 bases; unmatched junction nucleotides: 10. The CDR3 consists of 16 residues. CDR3 amino acids: CASSPPDRLSTDTQYF. The CDR3, as DNA: TGCGCCAGCAGCCCCCCGGACAGGCTCTCCACAGATACGCAGTATTTT.

The CDR3 protein is CSAHPGQRANYGYTF. The CDR3 DNA reads TGCAGTGCTCACCCGGGACAGAGAGCTAACTATGGCTACACCTTC. The rearrangement uses TRBV20-1 and TRBJ1-2; 7 positions agree with TRBD1. The germline CDR1 and CDR2 sequences are DFQATT and SNEGSKA (reference sequence). Unmatched junction bases numbered 9, after V lost 5 bases and J lost 0 bases. The CDR3 covers 15 residues.

The chain joins TRBV11-2 to TRBJ2-5; 7 bases are a match to TRBD1. Germline V CDR1 and CDR2: SGHAT, FQNNGV. This CDR3 has 16 amino acids. Losses at the gene ends were 0 bases for V and 1 base for J; bases not matched to a gene: 5. The CDR3 loop reads CASSLDRDSVQETQYF. The DNA of the CDR3 is TGTGCCAGCAGCTTAGACCGGGACAGCGTCCAAGAGACCCAGTACTTC.

The J gene is TRBJ1-2, the V gene TRBV6-2 or TRBV6-3; D is possibly TRBD1 (5 bases). The V end was cut by 2 bases, the J end by 2 bases, with 15 bases between. The CDR3 runs 16 residues. In germline, CDR1 is MNHEY, CDR2 SVGEGT. CDR3 in amino acids: CASSYEVGDRNYGYTF. For the CDR3, the DNA is TGTGCCAGCAGTTACGAGGTTGGGGACCGGAACTATGGCTACACCTTC.

The chain recombines TRBV5-1 with TRBJ2-7; no firm D call. V lost 0 bases and J lost 1, with 14 bases in between. From germline, CDR1 is SGHRS and CDR2 YFSETQ. This CDR3 contains 16 residues. CDR3 coding DNA: TGCGCCAGCAGCTTGGGGATTATACCAGTGTCCTACGAGCAGTACTTC. Its protein is CASSLGIIPVSYEQYF.

This chain uses TRBV20-1 with TRBJ1-1; a weak D match, TRBD1 (6 bases). V lost 5 bases and J lost 7, with 14 bases in between. This CDR3 contains 12 residues. Germline-derived CDR1 and CDR2 are DFQATT and SNEGSKA (reference sequence). CDR3 protein: CSACSTGSEAFF. The CDR3 DNA sequence: TGCAGTGCTTGCTCAACAGGGAGTGAAGCTTTCTTT.

The chain carries TRBV6-5 and TRBJ1-2; 8 bases agree with TRBD1. This CDR3 contains 15 residues. The J segment lost 2 bases and the V segment lost 3 bases, leaving 5 bases of the junction unmatched. The germline V gene has CDR1 MNHEY and CDR2 SVGAGI. The CDR3 nucleotides read TGTGCCAGCAGTTATAGACAGGGGCCAAACTATGGCTACACCTTC. The encoded protein is CASSYRQGPNYGYTF.

This clonotype appeared a few times. The chain carries TRBV6-5 and TRBJ2-1, with D possibly matching TRBD1 (5 bases). This CDR3 spans 12 amino acids. Germline V lookup: CDR1 MNHEY, CDR2 SVGAGI. With 7 bases removed from V and 11 bases from J, the gap between germline ends came to 15 bases. The CDR3 nucleotides are TGTGCCAGCAACTATCCAGGGTTCCAGCAGTTCTTC. It encodes CASNYPGFQQFF.

This clonotype was counted only a few times. V is TRBV29-1 and J is TRBJ2-1; no firm D call. The V end lost 4 bases, the J end lost 10 bases, and 11 bases lay between the germline ends. The germline V gene encodes CDR1 SQVTM and CDR2 ANQGSEA. The CDR3 loop spans 11 amino acids. The CDR3 is CSVGHSPEQFF. The CDR3 coding sequence is TGCAGCGTTGGACACTCACCAGAGCAGTTCTTC.

This clonotype occurred once. V gene TRBV14 combines with J gene TRBJ1-1, with D possibly TRBD1 on 6 matching bases. Trimming cost V 7 bases and J 10 bases, with 25 bases left between them. Germline V CDR1 and CDR2: SGHDN, FVKESK. The CDR3 runs 15 residues. For the CDR3, the DNA is TGTGCCAGCACCAAAGTGGGGGGCGAAGGTGGGGGAGCTTTCTTT. Translating it yields CASTKVGGEGGGAFF.

This clonotype has at least ten counts. The chain is built from TRBV5-1 and TRBJ2-1, with unresolved D. V lost 3 bases to trimming and J lost 0 bases, with 7 bases between them. Germline values: CDR1 SGHRS, CDR2 YFSETQ. The CDR3 contains 14 residues. The chain's CDR3 is CASSYPSSYNEQFF. CDR3 DNA sequence: TGCGCCAGCAGCTACCCGAGCTCCTACAATGAGCAGTTCTTC.

In its sample, this clonotype was seen many times. The chain recombines TRBV29-1 with TRBJ2-1; 7 nucleotides align to TRBD1. The V segment lost 7 bases and the J segment 1 base; nucleotides outside the gene matches: 4. Germline CDR1 reads SQVTM; CDR2 reads ANQGSEA. CDR3 size: 13 residues. The CDR3 is CSGTGKSYNEQFF. CDR3 coding DNA: TGCAGCGGGACAGGTAAATCCTACAATGAGCAGTTCTTC.

The V gene is TRBV13, the J gene TRBJ1-1, with unresolved D. The CDR3 contains 13 residues. Germline V gives CDR1 PRHDT, CDR2 FYEKMQ (reference sequence). V dropped 1 base and J dropped 4 bases, with 7 bases sitting between them. The DNA for the CDR3 is TGTGCCAGCAGCTTAGTGGTTCGCACTGAAGCTTTCTTT. This gives the protein CASSLVVRTEAFF.

This clonotype has more than one count but fewer than ten. The rearrangement uses TRBV4-3 and TRBJ2-1; 11 bases map to TRBD1. Germline V gene sequence: CDR1 LGHNA, CDR2 YSLEER. Trimming cost V 1 base and J 8 bases; bases outside gene matches: 7. The CDR3 contains 16 residues. The CDR3 loop is CASSQGTGGATYEQFF. CDR3 coding DNA: TGCGCCAGCAGCCAAGGGACAGGGGGCGCGACGTATGAGCAGTTCTTC.

The V gene is TRBV20-1, the J gene TRBJ2-7; D not certain. Germline CDR1 DFQATT, CDR2 SNEGSKA (reference sequence). Deletions cut 5 bases from V and 3 bases from J, with 14 bases between. The CDR3 consists of 13 residues. CDR3: CSAPSIEVYEQYF. The CDR3, as DNA: TGCAGTGCTCCGTCTATTGAGGTCTACGAGCAGTACTTC.

The chain links TRBV15 to TRBJ2-3; D not resolved. This CDR3 spans 12 amino acids. Germline CDR1 is LNHNV and CDR2 is YYDKDF (reference sequence). V shed 0 bases and J shed 7 bases, with 5 bases lying between them. The CDR3 sequence: CATSRDHNTQYF. The CDR3 DNA is TGTGCCACCAGCAGAGACCACAATACGCAGTATTTT. The entire variable domain, with the rest obtained from reference TRBV15 and TRBJ2-3, is as follows: DAMVIQNPRYQVTQFGKPVTLSCSQTLNHNVMYWYQQKSSQAPKLLFHYYDKDFNNEADTPDNFQSRRPNTSFCFLDIRSPGLGDTAMYLCATSRDHNTQYFGPGTRLTVL.

The chain links TRBV25-1 to TRBJ2-4; 7 nucleotides line up with TRBD1. Germline assignment: CDR1 MGHDK and CDR2 SYGVNS. V lost 7 bases and J lost 13; bases outside the gene matches: 16. This CDR3 contains 14 residues. This chain's CDR3 is CASNPRQGPKEQYF. The CDR3 nucleotides read TGTGCCAGCAACCCTAGACAGGGCCCCAAAGAGCAGTACTTC.

This clonotype was detected ten times or more. V and J are TRBV20-1 and TRBJ2-1, with 8 bases identical to TRBD2. V was clipped by 6 bases and J by 8 bases; unmatched bases: 15. Germline CDR1 and CDR2: DFQATT and SNEGSKA (reference sequence). There are 15 residues in the CDR3. CDR3 DNA sequence: TGCAGTGCCAAGAACCTCGGGACTAGTCTCGATGAGCAGTTCTTC. It encodes CSAKNLGTSLDEQFF.

This clonotype was detected once. This chain joins TRBV27 and TRBJ2-3, with D tentatively TRBD1 (6 bases). CDR1 is MNHEY and CDR2 is SMNVEV in the germline V gene (reference sequence). The V gene lost 6 bases and the J gene lost 0 bases, with 13 bases spanning the gap. CDR3 length equals 15 residues. The CDR3 sequence is CASSWGHTSTDTQYF. DNA for the CDR3: TGTGCCAGCAGCTGGGGGCATACTAGCACAGATACGCAGTATTTT.

The chain has TRBV25-1 and TRBJ1-4; D not certain. V was shortened by 1 base and J by 3 bases, with 9 bases between the two germline ends. The CDR3 sequence is 15 residues long. CDR1 and CDR2 from the germline V gene are MGHDK and SYGVNS. CDR3 sequence (DNA): TGTGCCAGCAGTGAATTTTGGGGATCTAATGAAAAACTGTTTTTT. Its protein product is CASSEFWGSNEKLFF.